A single sample is the source of the 10 T cell receptor beta chains below, sequenced in a study of blood T cell repertoires in COVID-19. Libraries were prepared by immunoSEQ multiplex PCR; TCRdb keeps only in-frame clonotypes and omits some of them. Of fewer than 350,000 clones listed, roughly 89% are singletons. Material for sequencing was PBMCs or T cells enriched from blood (not recorded which). The origin of the receptors is a man aged 55 to 70 who had recovered from COVID-19.

V and J are TRBV15 and TRBJ2-2; no reliable D call. This CDR3 is built from 14 residues. Germline V gives CDR1 LNHNV, CDR2 YYDKDF (reference sequence). Trimming stripped 8 bases from V and 4 bases from J, with 14 bases between. The CDR3 DNA reads TGTGCCACCCGCCGGAGTATTGGCACCGGGGAGCTGTTTTTT. Its translation is CATRRSIGTGELFF.

The chain recombines TRBV7-2 with TRBJ2-2; maybe TRBD1 (5 bases). With 2 bases removed from V and 2 bases from J, the gap between germline ends came to 6 bases. The germline V gene has CDR1 SGHTA and CDR2 FQGNSA. This CDR3 is 14 amino acids long. The CDR3 loop reads CASSLRGNTGELFF. The CDR3 DNA sequence: TGTGCCAGCAGCTTAAGGGGCAACACCGGGGAGCTGTTTTTT. Full variable domain (remainder filled in from reference TRBV7-2 and TRBJ2-2): GAGVSQSPSNKVTEKGKDVELRCDPISGHTALYWYRQSLGQGLEFLIYFQGNSAPDKSGLPSDRFSAERTGGSVSTLTIQRTQQEDSAVYLCASSLRGNTGELFFGEGSRLTVL.

The chain uses TRBV24-1 and TRBJ2-1, with D possibly matching TRBD2 (6 bases). Deletions cut 0 bases from V and 4 bases from J, with 15 bases between. This CDR3 has 17 amino acids. CDR1 and CDR2 from the germline V gene are KGHDR and SFDVKD. The CDR3 DNA is TGTGCCACCAGTGATTTGTTTGGAGGGTTAGGGTACAATGAGCAGTTCTTC. This encodes CATSDLFGGLGYNEQFF.

The chain uses TRBV27 and TRBJ1-2; D gene uncertain. The CDR3 length is 18 residues. Germline lookup yields CDR1 MNHEY and CDR2 SMNVEV (reference sequence). Trimming removed 4 bases at V and 1 base at J, with 22 bases between. CDR3: CASSYRLDGITDNYGYTF. The CDR3 nucleotides are TGTGCCAGCAGTTATCGATTGGACGGGATAACCGATAACTATGGCTACACCTTC.

The rearrangement links TRBV11-3 to TRBJ2-1; TRBD1 matches 8 bases. V gave up 5 bases and J gave up 7 bases; unmatched junction bases: 4. This CDR3 region has 13 residues. Looked up from germline, CDR1 is SGHNT and CDR2 is YENEEA. CDR3 sequence (DNA): TGTGCCAGCAGCCGAGACAGGGGAAATGAGCAGTTCTTC. This sequence encodes CASSRDRGNEQFF.

V and J are TRBV30 and TRBJ2-3, with 9 bases matching TRBD2. The CDR3 is made up of 15 amino acids. J lost 3 bases, V lost 5 bases, and 9 bases had no gene match. CDR1 and CDR2 (germline): GTSNPN, SVGIG (reference sequence). CDR3 residues: CAWGSSGAVTDTQYF. As DNA, the CDR3 is TGTGCCTGGGGGTCTAGCGGGGCGGTAACAGATACGCAGTATTTT.

The J gene is TRBJ2-5, the V gene TRBV4-3, with a tentative D call TRBD2 (5 bases). In germline, CDR1 is LGHNA, CDR2 YSLEER. This CDR3 is 18 amino acids long. With 3 bases removed from V and 1 base from J, the gap between germline ends came to 21 bases. The CDR3 loop is CASSHLPVSARSQETQYF. The CDR3 DNA is TGCGCCAGCAGCCATCTTCCTGTTAGCGCGAGGAGCCAAGAGACCCAGTACTTC.

The chain combines TRBV3-1 (or the pseudogene TRBV3-2) with TRBJ1-2, with no clear D. The germline V gene encodes CDR1 LGHDT and CDR2 YNNKEL (reference sequence). The CDR3 sequence is 12 residues long. Between the trimmed V and J ends, which lost 2 bases and 7 bases, there was a span of 8 bases. In nucleotides, the CDR3 is TGTGCCAGCAGCCAACGGTCGGGTGGCTACACCTTC. Protein sequence: CASSQRSGGYTF.

The genes are TRBV16 and TRBJ2-7; 10 positions agree with TRBD2. V lost 4 bases to trimming and J lost 6 bases; unmatched junction nucleotides: 9. CDR1 is KGHSY and CDR2 is FQNENV in the germline V gene. The CDR3 loop spans 15 amino acids. CDR3 DNA: TGTGCCAGCAGCCCCCGGACTAGCGGTGGGGGCGAGCAGTACTTC. It translates to CASSPRTSGGGEQYF.

This clone was picked up a small number of times. The V and J genes are TRBV5-1 and TRBJ1-2; TRBD1 matches at 7 bases. CDR1 and CDR2 from the germline V gene are SGHRS and YFSETQ. The V gene end was trimmed by 0 bases and the J gene end by 6 bases; junction bases not matched to a gene: 8. The CDR3 runs to 15 residues. For the CDR3, the DNA is TGCGCCAGCAGCTTGGAGCGACAGGGTAGTGATGGCTACACCTTC. It specifies CASSLERQGSDGYTF.